A single sample is the source of the 22 T cell receptor beta chains below, sequenced in a study of cytomegalovirus exposure and HLA in healthy donors. PCR primers comprised 60 Vbeta and 13 Jbeta primers. Using immunoSEQ multiplex PCR, the repertoire was profiled, and TCRdb retains in-frame clones only, with some absent. The sample includes 150,000 to 200,000 clones, around 80% of them seen just once. Source material: PBMCs. These receptors originate from a woman aged 60-70 years in good health and CMV-seropositive.

The chain carries TRBV9 and TRBJ2-2, with D perhaps TRBD1 (5 bases). This CDR3 region has 15 residues. From germline, CDR1 is SGDLS and CDR2 YYNGEE. V lost 0 bases, J lost 0 bases, and 6 bases lay in between. In nucleotides, the CDR3 is TGTGCCAGCAGCGTAGAGGGGTCGAACACCGGGGAGCTGTTTTTT. It specifies CASSVEGSNTGELFF.

V gene TRBV14 combines with J gene TRBJ2-3; TRBD2 matches 11 bases. This CDR3 region has 16 residues. V shed 4 bases, J shed 2 bases, and the junction held 5 bases outside the gene matches. Germline CDR1 reads SGHDN; CDR2 reads FVKESK. CDR3 protein: CASSRLGLADTDTQYF. The CDR3 bases are TGTGCCAGCAGCCGGCTGGGACTAGCGGACACAGATACGCAGTATTTT. The variable domain in full, with the rest retrieved from reference TRBV14 and TRBJ2-3, is EAGVTQFPSHSVIEKGQTVTLRCDPISGHDNLYWYRRVMGKEIKFLLHFVKESKQDESGMPNNRFLAERTGGTYSTLKVQPAELEDSGVYFCASSRLGLADTDTQYFGPGTRLTVL.

V and J are TRBV11-2 and TRBJ2-2; D may be TRBD2 (6 bases). The CDR3 is 15 residues long. Germline CDR1 reads SGHAT; CDR2 reads FQNNGV. Trimming removed 7 bases from V and 7 bases from J, with 19 bases in between. The CDR3 region is CASTRGFSAVGELFF. In DNA, the CDR3 is TGTGCCAGCACCCGGGGGTTTAGCGCGGTCGGGGAGCTGTTTTTT.

This chain joins TRBV20-1 and TRBJ2-7; D is perhaps TRBD1 (5 bases). In germline, CDR1 is DFQATT, CDR2 SNEGSKA (reference sequence). The V end lost 3 bases, the J end lost 6 bases, and 9 bases lay between the germline ends. This CDR3 has 11 residues. The CDR3 coding sequence is TGCAGTGCTAGGTTAAGGGGCGAGCAGTACTTC. Protein: CSARLRGEQYF.

A few counts support this clone. V is TRBV7-3 and J is TRBJ2-1; D is unresolved. There are 12 residues in the CDR3. Trimming stripped 1 base from V and 10 bases from J, with 8 bases between. Germline V gives CDR1 SGHTA, CDR2 FQGTGA. Written as DNA, the CDR3 is TGTGCCAGCAGCTTAATGGGTAGCGAGCAGTTCTTC. It is translated as CASSLMGSEQFF.

The table lists this clone with a count of one. This rearrangement joins TRBV4-3 to TRBJ2-7; TRBD2 agrees at 9 bases. Trimming took 0 bases from V and 0 from J; bases not matched to a gene: 12. This CDR3 has 19 amino acids. Looked up from germline, CDR1 is LGHNA and CDR2 is YSLEER. CDR3 coding DNA: TGCGCCAGCAGCCAAGACTGGGGTTCTAGCGGGGTGATCTCCTACGAGCAGTACTTC. Translation: CASSQDWGSSGVISYEQYF.

The chain carries TRBV5-4 and TRBJ2-1, with 13 bases identical to TRBD2. CDR3 length: 14 residues. Germline V gene sequence: CDR1 SGHNT, CDR2 YYREEE (reference sequence). V trimming: 5 bases; J trimming: 11 bases; junction bases outside the gene matches: 7. The CDR3: CASRRGLAGLKQFF. CDR3 nucleotide sequence: TGTGCCAGCAGGAGGGGACTAGCGGGACTCAAGCAGTTCTTC.

This clone occurred once. The rearrangement links TRBV10-3 to TRBJ1-1; TRBD1 aligns across 9 bases. V gave up 9 bases and J gave up 4 bases; unmatched junction bases: 3. This CDR3 has 12 amino acids. In germline, CDR1 is ENHRY, CDR2 SYGVKD. DNA for the CDR3: TGTGCCATTTCGACAGGGGGCACTGAAGCTTTCTTT. Its protein product is CAISTGGTEAFF.

The rearrangement uses TRBV7-9 and TRBJ1-2; 10 bases agree with TRBD1. Germline loops: CDR1 SEHNR, CDR2 FQNEAQ (reference sequence). V dropped 11 bases and J dropped 5; count of bases not matched to a gene: 14. This CDR3 has 15 amino acids. DNA for the CDR3: TGTGCCGGAGGGACAGGGGCACTGGGGACTTATGGCTACACCTTC. Protein sequence: CAGGTGALGTYGYTF.

V usage is TRBV2 and J usage is TRBJ2-1; 7 nucleotides match TRBD1. J lost 6 bases, V lost 7 bases, and 12 bases had no gene match. Germline values: CDR1 SNHLY, CDR2 FYNNEI. The CDR3 is 15 amino acids. The CDR3 sequence is CASTYLYRGGNEQFF. The DNA for the CDR3 is TGTGCCAGCACCTACCTATACAGGGGCGGCAATGAGCAGTTCTTC.

The rearrangement uses TRBV9 and TRBJ2-7; 12 nucleotides line up with TRBD2. This CDR3 is 15 amino acids long. Trimming took 3 bases from V and 8 from J; bases not matched to a gene: 9. CDR1 is SGDLS, CDR2 YYNGEE, per germline. The CDR3 DNA sequence: TGTGCCAGCAGCGGGAGACTAGCGGGAGAATTAAAGCAGTACTTC. It codes for CASSGRLAGELKQYF.

In its sample, this clone was seen a few times. This chain links TRBV30 with TRBJ1-2; 8 bases align to TRBD1. This CDR3 has 13 residues. Per the germline V gene, CDR1 is GTSNPN and CDR2 is SVGIG (reference sequence). V lost 1 base, J lost 7 bases, and 5 bases stayed unmatched. The DNA for the CDR3 is TGTGCCTGGAGTGCCGGACAGGGAGGTGGCTACACCTTC. Translating gives CAWSAGQGGGYTF.

The chain couples TRBV30 to TRBJ2-5, with D possibly being TRBD1 (6 bases). The V end was cut by 3 bases, the J end by 2 bases, with 13 bases between. Germline values: CDR1 GTSNPN, CDR2 SVGIG (reference sequence). The CDR3 length is 14 residues. CDR3 nucleotides: TGTGCCTGGAGACGAGGCAGGGGTCAAGAGACCCAGTACTTC. It codes for CAWRRGRGQETQYF. Full variable domain (outside the CDR3, taken from reference TRBV30 and TRBJ2-5): SQTIHQWPATLVQPVGSPLSLECTVEGTSNPNLYWYRQAAGRGLQLLFYSVGIGQISSEVPQNLSASRPQDRQFILSSKKLLLSDSGFYLCAWRRGRGQETQYFGPGTRLLVL.

This chain's CDR3 is CAISEPPGQGFEQYF. DNA for the CDR3: TGTGCCATCAGTGAACCGCCGGGACAAGGTTTTGAGCAGTACTTC. This sequence joins TRBV10-3 and TRBJ2-7; D possibly corresponds to TRBD1 (6 bases). The CDR3 runs to 15 residues. Germline CDR1 reads ENHRY; CDR2 reads SYGVKD. Trimming removed 3 bases at V and 7 bases at J, with 19 bases between.

About this clone itself: Sequence at one end of the junction differs from germline and may be a read error. The rearrangement joins TRBV14 to TRBJ2-6, with D maybe TRBD1 (5 bases). The CDR3 covers 16 residues. The germline V gene encodes CDR1 SGHDN and CDR2 FVKESK. Here the CDR3 reads CAGSQRLSSGANGLTF. In nucleotides, the CDR3 is TGTGCCGGCAGCCAACGTCTGAGCTCTGGGGCCAACGGCCTGACTTTC.

The chain is built from TRBV5-5 and TRBJ2-7; D is possibly TRBD1 (5 bases). The germline gives CDR1 SGHKS, CDR2 YYEKEE (reference sequence). This CDR3 has 16 residues. Trimming left V 4 bases short and J 4 bases short, with 21 bases between. CDR3 in DNA: TGTGCCAGCAGCCCGGCGTTTTTAGCTCAGGGATACGAGCAGTACTTC. Translated: CASSPAFLAQGYEQYF.

This clone was counted a single time. The genes are TRBV28 and TRBJ1-2; D may be TRBD1 (6 bases). V lost 5 bases and J 4 bases, leaving 17 bases between the germline ends. Germline values: CDR1 MDHEN, CDR2 SYDVKM. The CDR3 loop spans 15 amino acids. CDR3 coding DNA: TGTGCCAGCAGTACCCCCGGGGGGCCTAGCTATGGCTACACCTTC. Amino acids: CASSTPGGPSYGYTF.

The chain has TRBV30 and TRBJ2-5; 7 positions match TRBD1. The J call may be incorrect, as the DNA end agrees better with TRBJ2-7. Germline V gene lookup returns CDR1 GTSNPN and CDR2 SVGIG (reference sequence). The CDR3 runs to 13 residues. As DNA, the CDR3 is TGTGCCTGCACGACAGGGAGCTCCTACGAGCAGTACTTC. Protein product: CACTTGSSYEQYF.

The V gene is TRBV7-2, the J gene TRBJ2-2; D gene unclear. This CDR3 is 14 amino acids long. The germline V gene has CDR1 SGHTA and CDR2 FQGNSA. The V end was cut by 0 bases, the J end by 3 bases, with 5 bases between. In DNA form, the CDR3 reads TGTGCCAGCAGCTTAGCGGAGTACACCGGGGAGCTGTTTTTT. The encoded protein is CASSLAEYTGELFF.

The genes are TRBV27 and TRBJ2-5; TRBD1 is a possible D gene (6 bases). The J call may be incorrect, as the DNA end agrees better with TRBJ2-7. There are 13 residues in the CDR3. CDR1 MNHEY and CDR2 SMNVEV come from the germline V gene (reference sequence). The CDR3: CASSLDRSYEQYF. The CDR3 region has the DNA TGTGCCAGCAGTCTTGACAGGTCCTACGAGCAGTACTTC.

The chain joins TRBV25-1 to TRBJ2-1; tentative D call: TRBD1 (6 bases). Trimming stripped 4 bases from V and 7 bases from J, with 8 bases between. Per the germline V gene, CDR1 is MGHDK and CDR2 is SYGVNS. The CDR3 has 12 residues. The CDR3 reads CASSGGPNEQFF. The DNA of the CDR3 is TGTGCCAGCAGTGGGGGGCCGAATGAGCAGTTCTTC. Using reference TRBV25-1 and TRBJ2-1 for the parts outside the CDR3, the full variable domain is EADIYQTPRYLVIGTGKKITLECSQTMGHDKMYWYQQDPGMELHLIHYSYGVNSTEKGDLSSESTVSRIRTEHFPLTLESARPSHTSQYLCASSGGPNEQFFGPGTRLTVL.

The rearrangement joins TRBV6-5 to TRBJ1-2, with D maybe TRBD1 (6 bases). V was clipped by 6 bases and J by 3 bases, with 14 bases between them. The length of the CDR3 is 14 residues. CDR1 and CDR2 (germline): MNHEY, SVGAGI. The CDR3 loop is CASRETGTDYGYTF. Written as DNA, the CDR3 is TGTGCCAGCAGAGAAACAGGGACGGACTATGGCTACACCTTC.